The text below deals with one T cell receptor beta chain. As yet, its antigen is unknown. V shed 5 bases, J shed 0 bases, and the junction held 4 bases outside the gene matches. The CDR3 runs 15 residues. CDR1 is LNHDA, CDR2 SQIVND, per germline (reference sequence). Cells sorted by CD45RO/CCR7/CD25/CD127/CD95/CD27 comprised CD4+ naive, central memory, regulatory and stem cell-like memory cells. Reverse transcribing all isolated RNA meant expressed TCRB transcripts were sequenced. The assay was immunoSEQ multiplex PCR, and TCRdb's table has in-frame clones only and misses some. Found here are roughly 150,000 clones, 6.5% to 10% of them singletons; the top ten hold 0.45% to 0.6%. The data belong to a study of beta chain features in type 1 diabetes. About the research overall: Regarding age, gender and cell yields, patients proved similar to healthy donors. All samples together contributed 95 million to 110 million sorted cells for examination.

General observations from the study: People with Type 1 diabetes carried modestly yet significantly shorter TCRB CDR3s in all four CD4+ subsets. Patients with type 1 diabetes showed fewer VDJ junction insertions and more deletions.

The chain carries TRBV19 and TRBJ2-1; 7 positions agree with TRBD2. The clonotype comes from a woman younger than 35 with type 1 diabetes. What was sequenced was central memory CD4+ T cells from blood. CDR3 nucleotides: TGTGCCAGTAGTCGTCGGGGGGTCTCCTACAATGAGCAGTTCTTC. This codes for CASSRRGVSYNEQFF.